The TCR beta chain under discussion was sequenced for a study of cytomegalovirus exposure and HLA in healthy donors. The germline V gene has CDR1 MDHEN and CDR2 SYDVKM. The CDR3 extends over 14 amino acids. The V and J ends lost 8 bases and 2 bases respectively, with 16 bases between them. Assay used: immunoSEQ multiplex PCR; TCRdb lists only in-frame clones, some missing. The table has roughly 60,000 clones, about 95% seen once. Concerning this clone: The antigen remains unidentified.

Whole-study findings and limits: A later analysis found first-cohort TCR clusters tended to co-occur in the 90 to 150 validation repertoires. The study recorded over 150 TCR beta chains that were cytomegalovirus-associated. Using the classifier, cytomegalovirus status was reportedly diagnosed with high specificity and sensitivity.

V gene TRBV28 combines with J gene TRBJ2-7, with D perhaps TRBD2 (6 bases). The TCR sequence derives from a woman aged 18-29 years in good health and CMV-seronegative. The sequenced sample was PBMCs. The CDR3 DNA reads as TGTGCCAGCGACCCACGGGCGGGGCCCTACGAGCAGTACTTC. Amino acids: CASDPRAGPYEQYF.